These 22 T cell receptor beta chains came from one sample sequenced in a study of blood T cell repertoires in COVID-19 (dated by TCRdb to the early 2020s). Libraries were built with the immunoSEQ multiplex PCR assay. As stored in TCRdb, this immuneACCESS dataset retains in-frame rearrangements with V and J assigned. A fraction of the clones does not appear; measured against another copy, unresolved V genes explain less than half of the discrepancy, and the remainder lacks a known reason. This sample is represented by approximately 240,000 clones; 82% of them were singletons. 4% to 6% of the sample comes from the top ten. The sample was peripheral blood. These receptors all stem from a woman older than 75 with active or convalescent COVID-19.

V gene TRBV27 combines with J gene TRBJ1-6; 11 nucleotides align to TRBD1. Trimming at V came to 4 bases and at J to 3 bases, leaving 5 bases not matched to a gene. Germline V lookup: CDR1 MNHEY, CDR2 SMNVEV (reference sequence). There are 17 residues in the CDR3. CDR3 in DNA: TGTGCCAGCAGTTCCCCCGGGACAGGGGGCTATAATTCACCCCTCCACTTT. Its protein product is CASSSPGTGGYNSPLHF.

The V gene is TRBV5-1, the J gene TRBJ2-7; 8 nucleotides line up with TRBD1. Germline V CDR1 and CDR2: SGHRS, YFSETQ. This CDR3 comprises 15 residues. The V segment lost 1 base and the J segment 3 bases; nucleotides outside the gene matches: 6. The CDR3 coding sequence is TGCGCCAGCAGCTTGTTAACAGGGGGGATCTACGAGCAGTACTTC. Its protein is CASSLLTGGIYEQYF.

The rearrangement uses TRBV6-6 and TRBJ2-1; perhaps TRBD2 as D (6 bases). V lost 7 bases and J lost 9, with 25 bases in between. From germline, CDR1 is MNHNY and CDR2 SVGAGI (reference sequence). There are 16 residues in the CDR3. DNA of the CDR3: TGTGCCAGCAATCTCTGGGGGGAGAGGAGTAGAGGTGAGCAGTTCTTC. It specifies CASNLWGERSRGEQFF.

V is TRBV3-1 (or the pseudogene TRBV3-2) and J is TRBJ2-1, with 10 bases aligning to TRBD2. Germline-derived CDR1 and CDR2 are LGHDT and YNNKEL (reference sequence). The CDR3 is 17 amino acids. Unmatched junction bases numbered 10, after V lost 0 bases and J lost 8 bases. CDR3 protein: CASSQEEVLAGSYEQFF. In DNA form, the CDR3 reads TGTGCCAGCAGCCAAGAAGAAGTACTAGCGGGGAGCTATGAGCAGTTCTTC.

The J gene is TRBJ2-7, the V gene TRBV19; 8 nucleotides line up with TRBD1. The V and J ends lost 3 bases and 3 bases, in that order; junction bases with no gene match: 7. Germline values: CDR1 LNHDA, CDR2 SQIVND (reference sequence). The CDR3 length is 15 residues. Written as DNA, the CDR3 is TGTGCCAGTAGTATCGCGACAGGGGACCACTACGAGCAGTACTTC. This gives the protein CASSIATGDHYEQYF. The full variable domain, in which reference TRBV19 and TRBJ2-7 provide the parts outside the CDR3, is DGGITQSPKYLFRKEGQNVTLSCEQNLNHDAMYWYRQDPGQGLRLIYYSQIVNDFQKGDIAEGYSVSREKKESFPLTVTSAQKNPTAFYLCASSIATGDHYEQYFGPGTRLTVT.

The chain is built from TRBV24-1 and TRBJ1-1; 7 nucleotides align to TRBD1. Germline lookup yields CDR1 KGHDR and CDR2 SFDVKD. V lost 7 bases and J lost 3; bases outside the gene matches: 7. The CDR3 extends over 14 amino acids. Here the CDR3 DNA reads TGTGCCACCAGGCGGGACAGCGCAGACACTGAAGCTTTCTTT. Encoded protein: CATRRDSADTEAFF.

The chain employs TRBV3-1 (or the pseudogene TRBV3-2) and TRBJ1-4, with 7 nucleotides matching TRBD1. CDR1 is LGHDT, CDR2 YNNKEL, per germline (reference sequence). V dropped 1 base and J dropped 6; count of bases not matched to a gene: 8. There are 16 residues in the CDR3. CDR3 nucleotide sequence: TGTGCCAGCAGCCAAGTATTCGGGACAGCGGATGAAAAACTGTTTTTT. Translating it yields CASSQVFGTADEKLFF.

This chain links TRBV5-1 with TRBJ1-6; 11 bases agree with TRBD1. V was clipped by 4 bases and J by 10 bases; unmatched bases: 7. The CDR3 sequence is 15 residues long. Per the germline V gene, CDR1 is SGHRS and CDR2 is YFSETQ. The CDR3 nucleotides are TGCGCCAGCAGCCTAGGACAGGGGGCGCGATCACCCCTCCACTTT. Translated, it gives CASSLGQGARSPLHF.

Here the CDR3 reads CASSFGQVGIQYF. DNA for the CDR3: TGTGCCAGCAGCTTCGGTCAGGTGGGCATTCAGTACTTC. The chain is built from TRBV7-2 and TRBJ2-4; no reliable D call. This CDR3 contains 13 residues. Trimming pared 3 bases from V and 9 bases from J, leaving 12 bases between. In germline, CDR1 is SGHTA, CDR2 FQGNSA.

The chain joins TRBV10-3 to TRBJ1-4, with D tentatively TRBD1 (6 bases). Germline CDR1 is ENHRY and CDR2 is SYGVKD. V was pared by 4 bases and J by 7 bases, with 16 bases between. The CDR3 sequence is 15 residues long. As DNA, the CDR3 is TGTGCCATCAGTGCGGGACACGGAAGTACTGAAAAACTGTTTTTT. This gives the protein CAISAGHGSTEKLFF.

This clone turned up a few times. The chain carries TRBV10-3 and TRBJ2-7, with a weak D call TRBD2 (7 bases). This CDR3 is built from 16 residues. V lost 7 bases, J lost 4 bases, and 23 bases lay in between. Germline lookup yields CDR1 ENHRY and CDR2 SYGVKD. The CDR3 DNA reads TGTGCCATCACCGGGGGGCAGTGGGCGGGCCAATACGAGCAGTACTTC. It is translated as CAITGGQWAGQYEQYF.

Of note for this clone: One end of the junction varies from germline; a read error may be responsible. The chain carries TRBV5-1 and TRBJ2-1, with 7 bases that match TRBD1. The CDR3 spans 12 residues. Germline CDR1 and CDR2: SGHRS and YFSETQ. Here the CDR3 DNA reads TGCGCCAGCAGCTTCGACAGGGCCTTTACGATCTTC. Translating gives CASSFDRAFTIF.

The genes are TRBV14 and TRBJ2-5; 8 nucleotides agree with TRBD2. There are 14 residues in the CDR3. CDR1 and CDR2 (germline): SGHDN, FVKESK. After removal of 6 bases from V and 4 bases from J, the junction contained 7 bases not matched to a gene. CDR3 nucleotide sequence: TGTGCCAGCAGGGCCAGCGGGAGATCAGAGACCCAGTACTTC. Amino acid sequence: CASRASGRSETQYF.

V and J are TRBV2 and TRBJ1-6, with D possibly matching TRBD1 (6 bases). CDR3 length: 14 amino acids. Germline V gene data show CDR1 as SNHLY and CDR2 as FYNNEI. The ends were cut back, 5 bases at V and 5 bases at J, with 10 bases in the middle. The CDR3 nucleotides are TGTGCCAGCAGTATGGACAGCAATAATTCACCCCTCCACTTT. It encodes CASSMDSNNSPLHF.

The chain employs TRBV24-1 and TRBJ2-2; TRBD2 matches at 15 bases. J was trimmed by 4 bases and V by 5 bases; bases with no gene match: 10. This CDR3 spans 19 amino acids. CDR1 and CDR2 from the germline V gene are KGHDR and SFDVKD. The CDR3, as DNA: TGTGCCACCAGTGCCCGCCCGGGACTAGCGGGAGGAAGCACCGGGGAGCTGTTTTTT. This translates into CATSARPGLAGGSTGELFF.

This clone was seen just once. This sequence joins TRBV10-3 and TRBJ1-1; tentatively, D is TRBD1 (5 bases). V shed 1 base and J shed 1 base, with 10 bases lying between them. Germline V gene sequence: CDR1 ENHRY, CDR2 SYGVKD. CDR3 length: 15 residues. DNA for the CDR3: TGTGCCATCAGTGAGTTTGCGGGGGAGAACACTGAAGCTTTCTTT. Amino acid sequence: CAISEFAGENTEAFF.

The rearrangement links TRBV5-1 to TRBJ2-3; possible D gene TRBD1, 5 bases. The ends were cut back, 6 bases at V and 5 bases at J, with 13 bases in the middle. CDR3 length equals 13 residues. Germline CDR1 is SGHRS and CDR2 is YFSETQ. CDR3 nucleotide sequence: TGCGCCAGCACAGGGCTTGTGGAAGATACGCAGTATTTT. Protein sequence: CASTGLVEDTQYF.

V is TRBV5-1 and J is TRBJ2-2, with D possibly TRBD2 on 6 matching bases. Germline V gene sequence: CDR1 SGHRS, CDR2 YFSETQ. V lost 2 bases and J lost 1, with 9 bases in between. The CDR3 runs to 15 residues. Here the CDR3 reads CASSFNSGNTGELFF. CDR3 sequence (DNA): TGCGCCAGCAGCTTTAATAGCGGGAACACCGGGGAGCTGTTTTTT.

This clone was seen only a few times. The rearrangement joins TRBV7-9 to TRBJ1-2; TRBD1 matches at 7 bases. The CDR3 extends over 15 amino acids. Germline V gene lookup returns CDR1 SEHNR and CDR2 FQNEAQ (reference sequence). Trimming removed 5 bases from V and 1 base from J; junction bases left unmatched: 7. The CDR3 loop reads CASSSTGALNYGYTF. Written as DNA, the CDR3 is TGTGCCAGCAGCAGTACAGGGGCTCTTAACTATGGCTACACCTTC.

This chain uses TRBV4-1 with TRBJ2-1; 15 bases match TRBD2. The germline CDR1 and CDR2 sequences are MGHRA and YSYEKL. The CDR3 totals 17 residues. The junction had 8 bases not matched to a gene; V was cut back by 6 bases and J by 5 bases. The CDR3 region is CASSPGLAGGLDNEQFF. The CDR3 nucleotides read TGCGCCAGCAGTCCAGGACTAGCGGGGGGGCTTGACAATGAGCAGTTCTTC.

The chain uses TRBV6-5 and TRBJ2-2; D call uncertain. Trimming cost V 2 bases and J 6 bases, with 10 bases left between them. CDR3 length: 14 residues. From germline, CDR1 is MNHEY and CDR2 SVGAGI. The CDR3 DNA reads as TGTGCCAGCAGTTACGTCCCTATGTCCGGGGAGCTGTTTTTT. Protein: CASSYVPMSGELFF.

The chain links TRBV24-1 to TRBJ2-3; D is undetermined. The CDR3 consists of 19 residues. V shed 4 bases and J shed 2 bases, with 24 bases lying between them. Germline-derived CDR1 and CDR2 are KGHDR and SFDVKD. In DNA, the CDR3 is TGTGCCACCAGTGACCGTCGACTCCTCGACGCATCACACACAGATACGCAGTATTTT. It is translated as CATSDRRLLDASHTDTQYF.